One sample yielded the 25 T cell receptor beta chains listed below, sequenced in a study of T cells in Graves' hyperthyroidism and ophthalmopathy. Amplified TCR beta CDR3 regions came from RNA transcripts. TCR CDR3 underwent first-round RT-PCR with the HTBI primer set. In TCRdb, the multiplex PCR reads were re-called with MiXCR into one record per CDR3 protein. The table lists hundreds of thousands of distinct CDR3 sequences, about 18% of them singletons, with around 4% in the top ten. Sequences were obtained from blood. These receptor sequences come from a woman aged 18-29 years with Graves' hyperthyroidism.

Comment on this clonotype: A junction end diverges from the germline sequence, so it may reflect a read error. This rearrangement joins TRBV2 to TRBJ1-1; no clear D gene. This CDR3 region has 14 residues. CDR1 SNHLY and CDR2 FYNNEI come from the germline V gene. DNA of the CDR3: TGCGCCAGCAGTGAATCAGCGATGAACACTGACGCTTTCTTT. It is translated as CASSESAMNTDAFF.

The chain combines TRBV9 with TRBJ2-7, with 10 bases that match TRBD1. CDR1 SGDLS and CDR2 YYNGEE come from the germline V gene. Unmatched junction bases numbered 8, after V lost 4 bases and J lost 1 base. CDR3 size: 16 residues. The CDR3 loop reads CASSPRTGGVSYEQYF. The CDR3 nucleotides are TGTGCCAGCAGCCCACGGACAGGGGGGGTGTCCTACGAGCAGTACTTC. The whole variable domain, remainder taken from reference TRBV9 and TRBJ2-7, is DSGVTQTPKHLITATGQRVTLRCSPRSGDLSVYWYQQSLDQGLQFLIQYYNGEERAKGNILERFSAQQFPDLHSELNLSSLELGDSALYFCASSPRTGGVSYEQYFGPGTRLTVT.

This clonotype was detected many times. This clone may be a read error of a much larger clone one base away. The chain carries TRBV24-1 and TRBJ1-1; 7 bases map to TRBD1. The V segment lost 5 bases and the J segment 1 base; nucleotides outside the gene matches: 0. The germline V gene encodes CDR1 KGHDR and CDR2 SFDVKD. The CDR3 is made up of 13 amino acids. In DNA form, the CDR3 reads TGTGCCACCAGTGGACAGGGGAACACTGAAGCTTTCTTT. Translated, it gives CATSGQGNTEAFF.

As regards this clonotype: In this CDR3 the conserved last residue, phenylalanine or tryptophan, is missing, so a read error is likely. The rearrangement joins TRBV12-3 or TRBV12-4 to TRBJ1-6, with D hard to call. This CDR3 is 13 amino acids long. Trimming shortened V by 6 bases and J by 12 bases, and 15 bases separated the two germline ends. CDR3 protein: CASSSERAGPLHS. CDR3 nucleotides: TGTGCCAGCAGCTCGGAACGAGCTGGACCCCTCCACTCT.

The genes are TRBV6-5 and TRBJ1-6, with TRBD1 identical over 10 bases. CDR1 and CDR2 (germline): MNHEY, SVGAGI. This CDR3 spans 16 amino acids. Losses at the gene ends were 5 bases for V and 5 bases for J; bases not matched to a gene: 6. The CDR3 reads CASSSRDRGNNSPLHF. The CDR3, as DNA: TGTGCCAGCAGTAGCCGGGACAGGGGTAATAATTCACCCCTCCACTTT.

This clonotype appeared many times. V usage is TRBV6-1 and J usage is TRBJ1-2; D call uncertain. This CDR3 spans 14 amino acids. CDR1 and CDR2 from the germline V gene are MNHNS and SASEGT. Trimming removed 2 bases at V and 2 bases at J, with 9 bases between. CDR3 amino acids: CASSEWLINYGYTF. CDR3 DNA: TGTGCCAGCAGTGAATGGTTGATAAACTATGGCTACACCTTC.

This clonotype was seen repeatedly, ten times or more. The chain is built from TRBV4-1 and TRBJ1-1; D is unresolved. The CDR3 totals 15 residues. Deletions cut 1 base from V and 1 base from J, with 10 bases between. Germline values: CDR1 MGHRA, CDR2 YSYEKL. Here the CDR3 reads CASSQAGAENTEAFF. The CDR3 DNA sequence: TGCGCCAGCAGCCAAGCCGGAGCAGAGAACACTGAAGCTTTCTTT.

The chain is built from TRBV3-1 and TRBJ2-7; TRBD2 matches at 9 bases. Germline CDR1 LGHDT, CDR2 YNNKEL (reference sequence). V shed 3 bases, J shed 5 bases, and the junction held 11 bases outside the gene matches. This CDR3 contains 16 residues. The CDR3 loop is CASSHGFGSGGHEQYF. The CDR3 DNA follows: TGTGCCAGCAGCCATGGGTTCGGTAGCGGGGGACACGAGCAGTACTTC.

This clonotype was observed at least ten times. V gene TRBV7-2 combines with J gene TRBJ1-2; D is unresolved. Per the germline V gene, CDR1 is SGHTA and CDR2 is FQGNSA. Trimming cost V 3 bases and J 2 bases, with 13 bases left between them. The CDR3 covers 15 residues. CDR3 amino acids: CASSLVGGDNYGYTF. The DNA for the CDR3 is TGTGCCAGCAGCTTGGTTGGAGGCGACAACTATGGCTACACCTTC.

V gene TRBV27 combines with J gene TRBJ1-1, with 7 bases lining up with TRBD1. Looked up from germline, CDR1 is MNHEY and CDR2 is SMNVEV (reference sequence). V lost 6 bases, J lost 5 bases, and 12 bases stayed unmatched. This CDR3 has 15 residues. In DNA form, the CDR3 reads TGTGCCAGCAGAACCAAGGGGGCGGAGAGGACTGAAGCTTTCTTT. It translates to CASRTKGAERTEAFF.

This clonotype was seen repeatedly, ten times or more. The chain employs TRBV12-3 or TRBV12-4 and TRBJ1-1; D perhaps matches TRBD1 (5 bases). V was pared by 5 bases and J by 0 bases, with 16 bases between. The CDR3 sequence is 16 residues long. CDR3 nucleotide sequence: TGTGCCAGCAGTGACGGGGGTTATCCCATGAACACTGAAGCTTTCTTT. Amino acids: CASSDGGYPMNTEAFF.

The V gene is TRBV19, the J gene TRBJ2-7, with D perhaps TRBD1 (5 bases). Germline CDR1 reads LNHDA; CDR2 reads SQIVND (reference sequence). Between the trimmed V and J ends, which lost 9 bases and 2 bases, there was a span of 14 bases. The CDR3 extends over 13 amino acids. The CDR3 protein is CASAQQEAYEQYF. CDR3 DNA sequence: TGTGCCAGCGCGCAACAGGAAGCCTACGAGCAGTACTTC.

This clonotype appeared many times. V and J are TRBV28 and TRBJ2-2; possible D gene TRBD1, 7 bases. This CDR3 contains 16 residues. The V gene's germline CDR1 is MDHEN and CDR2 SYDVKM. Trimming took off 5 bases at V and 5 bases at J, with 18 bases between the two ends. The CDR3 reads CASSADREVGTGELFF. CDR3 nucleotide sequence: TGTGCCAGCAGTGCCGACAGGGAGGTCGGAACCGGGGAGCTGTTTTTT. Full variable domain (rest looked up from reference TRBV28 and TRBJ2-2): DVKVTQSSRYLVKRTGEKVFLECVQDMDHENMFWYRQDPGLGLRLIYFSYDVKMKEKGDIPEGYSVSREKKERFSLILESASTNQTSMYLCASSADREVGTGELFFGEGSRLTVL.

At least ten counts were recorded for this clonotype. J is TRBJ1-2 and V is TRBV7-8; unclear D gene. The CDR3 length is 14 residues. The ends were cut back, 5 bases at V and 0 bases at J, with 10 bases in the middle. Per germline, CDR1 SGHVS and CDR2 FQNEAQ. CDR3 coding DNA: TGTGCCAGCAGCCAAAGGACGGCTAACTATGGCTACACCTTC. The encoded protein is CASSQRTANYGYTF.

In regard to this clonotype: A much larger clone differs by one base, so this may be a read error. Here the CDR3 DNA reads TGTGCCGTACGGTCCACAGATACGCAGTATTTT. Translated: CAVRSTDTQYF. The chain carries TRBV6-1 and TRBJ2-3; no firm D call. V was cut by 11 bases and J by 2 bases, with 8 bases left in between. Germline CDR1 is MNHNS and CDR2 is SASEGT. This CDR3 spans 11 amino acids.

This clonotype was observed a few times. A much larger clone differs from this one at a single base, so this may be a read error. The chain links TRBV6-5 to TRBJ1-5; D remains unclear. This CDR3 spans 13 amino acids. Germline-derived CDR1 and CDR2 are MNHEY and SVGAGI. The CDR3 DNA sequence: TGTGCCAGCAGTTACACTAGCAATCATCCCCAGCATTTT. This translates into CASSYTSNHPQHF.

This clonotype was observed at least ten times. J is TRBJ1-1 and V is TRBV5-4, with D unresolved. The CDR3 is made up of 14 amino acids. Trimming cost V 1 base and J 1 base, with 8 bases left between them. CDR1 SGHNT and CDR2 YYREEE come from the germline V gene (reference sequence). The DNA for the CDR3 is TGTGCCAGCAGCTTGTCAGGTCCGAACACTGAAGCTTTCTTT. Translation gives CASSLSGPNTEAFF. Complete variable domain (other parts from reference TRBV5-4 and TRBJ1-1): ETGVTQSPTHLIKTRGQQVTLRCSSQSGHNTVSWYQQALGQGPQFIFQYYREEENGRGNFPPRFSGLQFPNYSSELNVNALELDDSALYLCASSLSGPNTEAFFGQGTRLTVV.

With respect to this clonotype: It is likely a read error, because the conserved phenylalanine at the end of the CDR3 is missing. The chain uses TRBV2 and TRBJ2-2; D is ambiguous. The length of the CDR3 is 11 residues. Germline V CDR1 and CDR2: SNHLY, FYNNEI. V lost 6 bases and J lost 5, with 4 bases in between. The CDR3 DNA is TGTGCCAGCAGCGTTACCGGGGAGCTGTTTTTA. This codes for CASSVTGELFL.

A word on this clonotype: In this CDR3 the conserved last residue, phenylalanine or tryptophan, is missing, so a read error is likely. V and J are TRBV12-5 and TRBJ1-1; D unresolved. Trimming removed 1 base from V and 4 bases from J, with 10 bases in between. There are 14 residues in the CDR3. Germline CDR1 is LGHNT and CDR2 is FRNRAP. CDR3 in DNA: TGTGCTAGTGGTTTGGGGGAGTTGAGCACTGAAGCTTTCCTT. Translating it yields CASGLGELSTEAFL.

This clonotype was observed at least ten times. The V call is TRBV12-5, the J call TRBJ2-2, with D perhaps matching TRBD2 (5 bases). The CDR3 runs to 15 residues. Germline loops: CDR1 LGHNT, CDR2 FRNRAP. V gave up 0 bases and J gave up 1 base, with 6 bases separating them. This chain's CDR3 is CASGLVRGNTGELFF. CDR3 in DNA: TGTGCTAGTGGTTTGGTACGGGGGAACACCGGGGAGCTGTTTTTT. Based on the CDR3 plus reference TRBV12-5 and TRBJ2-2, the full variable domain is DARVTQTPRHKVTEMGQEVTMRCQPILGHNTVFWYRQTMMQGLELLAYFRNRAPLDDSGMPKDRFSAEMPDATLATLKIQPSEPRDSAVYFCASGLVRGNTGELFFGEGSRLTVL.

This clonotype was recorded many times. This chain connects TRBV6-1 to TRBJ2-7; 12 bases match TRBD1. V trimming: 5 bases; J trimming: 6 bases; junction bases outside the gene matches: 8. The CDR3 covers 15 residues. The V gene's germline CDR1 is MNHNS and CDR2 SASEGT. The CDR3: CASSPTGTGGREQYF. The CDR3 nucleotides are TGTGCCAGCAGTCCCACCGGGACAGGGGGCCGCGAGCAGTACTTC.

The rearrangement links TRBV20-1 to TRBJ2-7; 10 nucleotides align to TRBD2. V trimming: 0 bases; J trimming: 7 bases; junction bases outside the gene matches: 9. This CDR3 has 15 residues. CDR1 is DFQATT, CDR2 SNEGSKA, per germline (reference sequence). The CDR3 loop reads CSARDPERGGVEQYF. CDR3 DNA: TGCAGTGCTAGAGATCCCGAGCGGGGGGGGGTTGAGCAGTACTTC.

This clonotype was detected many times. The gene calls are TRBV7-2 and TRBJ1-5; TRBD1 is a possible D gene (6 bases). The CDR3 runs to 15 residues. Germline-derived CDR1 and CDR2 are SGHTA and FQGNSA. Trimming shortened V by 4 bases and J by 7 bases, and 17 bases separated the two germline ends. The CDR3 nucleotides read TGTGCCAGCAGCTCCACAGGGTTTAATGGACAGCCCCAGCATTTT. Translation: CASSSTGFNGQPQHF.

V usage is TRBV6-1 and J usage is TRBJ1-5, with a weak D call TRBD1 (5 bases). CDR3 length equals 12 residues. The V gene lost 7 bases and the J gene lost 4 bases, with 8 bases spanning the gap. Germline CDR1 and CDR2: MNHNS and SASEGT. The CDR3 spells CASNDRNQPQHF. CDR3 in DNA: TGTGCCAGCAATGACAGAAATCAGCCCCAGCATTTT.

In this sample, this clonotype turned up many times. The genes are TRBV28 and TRBJ2-7, with TRBD1 identical over 9 bases. CDR3 length equals 14 residues. V gave up 6 bases and J gave up 4 bases; unmatched junction bases: 7. Germline loops: CDR1 MDHEN, CDR2 SYDVKM. This chain's CDR3 is CASRPYDRGYEQYF. The CDR3 nucleotides are TGTGCCAGCAGACCGTATGACAGGGGGTACGAGCAGTACTTC.